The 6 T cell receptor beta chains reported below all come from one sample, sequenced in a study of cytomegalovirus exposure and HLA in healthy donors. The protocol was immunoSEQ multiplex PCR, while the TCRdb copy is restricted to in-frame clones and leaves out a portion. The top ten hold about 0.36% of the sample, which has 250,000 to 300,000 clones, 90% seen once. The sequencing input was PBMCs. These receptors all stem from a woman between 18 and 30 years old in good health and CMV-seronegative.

CDR3: CATSTFGGNGYTF. The CDR3 DNA reads TGTGCCACCAGCACATTCGGGGGGAATGGCTACACCTTC. The gene calls are TRBV15 and TRBJ1-2, with D perhaps TRBD1 (5 bases). CDR1 LNHNV and CDR2 YYDKDF come from the germline V gene (reference sequence). V lost 4 bases to trimming and J lost 6 bases, with 12 bases between them. The CDR3 consists of 13 residues.

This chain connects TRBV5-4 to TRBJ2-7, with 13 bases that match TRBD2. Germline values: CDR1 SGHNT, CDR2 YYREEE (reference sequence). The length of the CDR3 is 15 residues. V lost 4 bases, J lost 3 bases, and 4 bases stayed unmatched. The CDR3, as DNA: TGTGCCAGCAGCGCACTAGCGGGGGGGATCTACGAGCAGTACTTC. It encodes CASSALAGGIYEQYF.

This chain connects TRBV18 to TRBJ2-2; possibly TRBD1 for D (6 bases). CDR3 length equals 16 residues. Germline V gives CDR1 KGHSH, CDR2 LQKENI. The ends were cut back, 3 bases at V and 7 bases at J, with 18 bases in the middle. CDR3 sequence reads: CASSPYQGMIDGELFF. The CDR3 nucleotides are TGTGCCAGCTCACCGTACCAGGGGATGATCGACGGGGAGCTGTTTTTT.

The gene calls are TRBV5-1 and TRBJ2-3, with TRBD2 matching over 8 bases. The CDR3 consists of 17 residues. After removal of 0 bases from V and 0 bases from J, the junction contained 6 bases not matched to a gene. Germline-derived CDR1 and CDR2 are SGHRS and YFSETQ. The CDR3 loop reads CASSLVDGGESTDTQYF. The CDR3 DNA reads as TGCGCCAGCAGCTTGGTGGACGGGGGGGAAAGCACAGATACGCAGTATTTT.

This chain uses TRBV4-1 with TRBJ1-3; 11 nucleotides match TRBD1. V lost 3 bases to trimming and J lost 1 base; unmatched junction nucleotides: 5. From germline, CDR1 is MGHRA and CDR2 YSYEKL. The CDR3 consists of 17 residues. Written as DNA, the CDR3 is TGCGCCAGCAGCCAGGAAGGACAGGGGGCATCTGGAAACACCATATATTTT. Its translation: CASSQEGQGASGNTIYF.

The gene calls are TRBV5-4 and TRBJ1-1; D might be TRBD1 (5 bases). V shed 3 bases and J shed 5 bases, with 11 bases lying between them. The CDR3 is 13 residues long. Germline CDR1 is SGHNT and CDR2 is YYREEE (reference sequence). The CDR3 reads CASSSQGRTEAFF. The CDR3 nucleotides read TGTGCCAGCAGCTCGCAGGGTAGAACTGAAGCTTTCTTT.